Listed below are T cell receptor beta chains from one sample, sequenced in a study of regulatory T cells in long-lasting Graves disease. TCRdb passed the multiplex PCR reads through MiXCR, listing each CDR3 protein once. This table holds 400,000 to 550,000 distinct CDR3 sequences, about 17% found once. The sample was also linked to a second study, of T cells in Graves' hyperthyroidism and ophthalmopathy.

Material: peripheral blood mononuclear cells (PBMCs), obtained at new diagnosis, from a patient treated with antithyroid drugs. Receptors originate from a woman in her late teens or twenties with Graves disease. Each CDR3 is given with its conserved first and last residue. Each record gives: D gene, V gene, J gene, clone size, CDR3 protein, CDR3 DNA. A D gene is named only where the DNA matches it firmly. The listing skips clone size in some rows; elsewhere it reads once, few, many or a size class.

d_call: NA; v_call: TRBV20-1; j_call: TRBJ1-1; clone_size: many; cdr3_aa: CSPHEGGNTEAFF; cdr3_nt: TGCAGTCCACACGAAGGGGGGAACACTGAAGCTTTCTTT
d_call: NA; v_call: TRBV6-5; j_call: TRBJ2-1; clone_size: many; cdr3_aa: CASSYGKGWGEQFF; cdr3_nt: TGTGCCAGCAGTTACGGCAAGGGATGGGGTGAGCAGTTCTTC
d_call: TRBD1; v_call: TRBV29-1; j_call: TRBJ1-1; clone_size: NA; cdr3_aa: CSVVRGGGTEAFF; cdr3_nt: TGCAGCGTCGTCAGGGGGGGAGGGACTGAAGCTTTCTTT
d_call: NA; v_call: TRBV20-1; j_call: TRBJ2-5; clone_size: many; cdr3_aa: CSAKGVAGVETQYF; cdr3_nt: TGCAGTGCCAAGGGGGTAGCGGGCGTAGAGACCCAGTACTTC
d_call: NA; v_call: TRBV9; j_call: TRBJ2-1; clone_size: NA; cdr3_aa: CASTRGGGGNEQFF; cdr3_nt: TGTGCCAGCACCAGGGGGGGGGGGGGCAATGAGCAGTTCTTC
d_call: TRBD2; v_call: TRBV7-9; j_call: TRBJ2-1; clone_size: NA; cdr3_aa: CASSQAVGLAGGVMNEQFF; cdr3_nt: TGTGCCAGCAGCCAGGCGGTGGGACTAGCGGGAGGGGTGATGAATGAGCAGTTCTTC
d_call: NA; v_call: TRBV15; j_call: TRBJ2-1; clone_size: few; cdr3_aa: CATREVTSSYNEQFF; cdr3_nt: TGTGCCACCCGCGAGGTAACAAGCTCCTACAATGAGCAGTTCTTC
d_call: NA; v_call: TRBV7-2; j_call: TRBJ2-3; clone_size: many; cdr3_aa: CASSLVGGGGAITDTQYF; cdr3_nt: TGTGCCAGCAGCTTAGTTGGAGGGGGAGGGGCAATCACAGATACGCAGTATTTT
d_call: TRBD2; v_call: TRBV6-1; j_call: TRBJ2-7; clone_size: many; cdr3_aa: CASSAWTSGTYEQYF; cdr3_nt: TGTGCCAGCAGTGCTTGGACTAGCGGAACCTACGAGCAGTACTTC
d_call: TRBD1; v_call: TRBV20-1; j_call: TRBJ1-1; clone_size: NA; cdr3_aa: CSAGDREGGNTEAFF; cdr3_nt: TGCAGTGCCGGAGACAGGGAGGGAGGGAACACTGAAGCTTTCTTT
d_call: TRBD2; v_call: TRBV5-1; j_call: TRBJ2-2; clone_size: NA; cdr3_aa: CASRIRTSGSGELFF; cdr3_nt: TGCGCCAGCAGAATTAGGACTAGCGGTTCCGGGGAGCTGTTTTTT
d_call: NA; v_call: TRBV9; j_call: TRBJ2-7; clone_size: many; cdr3_aa: CASSVAPHNSYEQYF; cdr3_nt: TGTGCCAGCAGCGTAGCTCCCCACAATTCCTACGAGCAGTACTTC
d_call: NA; v_call: TRBV14; j_call: TRBJ2-3; clone_size: many; cdr3_aa: CASTESGVGVDTQYF; cdr3_nt: TGTGCCAGCACCGAGTCGGGAGTCGGTGTAGATACGCAGTATTTT
d_call: NA; v_call: TRBV12-3/TRBV12-4; j_call: TRBJ1-1; clone_size: many; cdr3_aa: CASSPGGLNTEAFF; cdr3_nt: TGTGCCAGCAGTCCCGGGGGGCTGAACACTGAAGCTTTCTTT
d_call: TRBD1; v_call: TRBV5-1; j_call: TRBJ2-7; clone_size: many; cdr3_aa: CASSSDRGAYEQYF; cdr3_nt: TGCGCCAGCAGCTCCGACAGGGGAGCCTACGAGCAGTACTTC
d_call: NA; v_call: TRBV7-9; j_call: TRBJ2-7; clone_size: many; cdr3_aa: CASSLGVLYEQYF; cdr3_nt: TGTGCCAGCAGCTTAGGGGTTCTCTACGAGCAGTACTTC
d_call: TRBD1; v_call: TRBV24-1; j_call: TRBJ2-5; clone_size: many; cdr3_aa: CATRSTGVGETQYF; cdr3_nt: TGTGCCACCAGATCAACAGGGGTTGGCGAGACCCAGTACTTC
d_call: NA; v_call: TRBV7-2; j_call: TRBJ1-1; clone_size: few; cdr3_aa: CASSLRGMVANTEAFF; cdr3_nt: TGTGCCAGCAGCTTAAGGGGCATGGTGGCGAACACTGAAGCTTTCTTT
d_call: NA; v_call: TRBV7-9; j_call: TRBJ2-7; clone_size: few; cdr3_aa: CASSLAGITYHEQYF; cdr3_nt: TGTGCCAGCAGCTTGGCGGGGATAACCTACCACGAGCAGTACTTC
d_call: TRBD2; v_call: TRBV12-3/TRBV12-4; j_call: TRBJ2-6; clone_size: few; cdr3_aa: CASTQTAGGHSGANVLTF; cdr3_nt: TGTGCCAGCACCCAGACAGCGGGAGGTCACTCTGGGGCCAACGTCCTGACTTTC
d_call: NA; v_call: TRBV3-1; j_call: TRBJ2-1; clone_size: many; cdr3_aa: CASSQARDHNEQFF; cdr3_nt: TGTGCCAGCAGCCAAGCGCGGGACCACAATGAGCAGTTCTTC
d_call: NA; v_call: TRBV10-3; j_call: TRBJ2-1; clone_size: many; cdr3_aa: CAISHEGPGSSSYNEQFF; cdr3_nt: TGTGCCATCAGCCACGAAGGCCCCGGTTCTTCTTCCTACAATGAGCAGTTCTTC
d_call: NA; v_call: TRBV6-5; j_call: TRBJ1-2; clone_size: few; cdr3_aa: CASSYNRQTNYGYTF; cdr3_nt: TGTGCCAGCAGTTACAACCGACAAACTAACTATGGCTACACCTTC
d_call: NA; v_call: TRBV20-1; j_call: TRBJ2-5; clone_size: few; cdr3_aa: CSARVGQETQYF; cdr3_nt: TGCAGTGCTAGAGTTGGGCAAGAGACCCAGTACTTC
d_call: NA; v_call: TRBV6-2/TRBV6-3; j_call: TRBJ1-5; clone_size: NA; cdr3_aa: CASSFASNQPQHF; cdr3_nt: TGTGCCAGCAGTTTCGCTAGCAATCAGCCCCAGCATTTT
d_call: NA; v_call: TRBV3-1; j_call: TRBJ1-1; clone_size: many; cdr3_aa: CASSPGGQNTEAFF; cdr3_nt: TGTGCCAGCAGCCCTGGGGGGCAAAACACTGAAGCTTTCTTT
d_call: NA; v_call: TRBV28; j_call: TRBJ2-2; clone_size: many; cdr3_aa: CASRHQGTSRSGELFF; cdr3_nt: TGTGCCAGCAGACACCAAGGGACATCGCGGTCCGGGGAGCTGTTTTTT
d_call: NA; v_call: TRBV27; j_call: TRBJ2-7; clone_size: many; cdr3_aa: CASKELGHYEQYF; cdr3_nt: TGTGCCAGCAAGGAACTGGGACACTACGAGCAGTACTTC
d_call: TRBD2; v_call: TRBV7-2; j_call: TRBJ2-7; clone_size: many; cdr3_aa: CASRLESGRAYEQYF; cdr3_nt: TGTGCCAGCAGGCTAGAAAGCGGGAGGGCCTACGAGCAGTACTTC
d_call: TRBD1; v_call: TRBV12-3/TRBV12-4; j_call: TRBJ2-7; clone_size: NA; cdr3_aa: CASGLDRDEQYF; cdr3_nt: TGTGCCAGCGGCCTGGACAGGGACGAGCAGTACTTC
d_call: NA; v_call: TRBV2; j_call: TRBJ1-1; clone_size: few; cdr3_aa: CASRDTWGTAAFF; cdr3_nt: TGTGCCAGCCGTGATACGTGGGGAACGGCGGCTTTCTTT
d_call: NA; v_call: TRBV9; j_call: TRBJ2-3; clone_size: NA; cdr3_aa: CASTGGARDTQYF; cdr3_nt: TGTGCCAGCACAGGCGGGGCGAGGGATACGCAGTATTTT
d_call: TRBD2; v_call: TRBV6-2/TRBV6-3; j_call: TRBJ2-1; clone_size: few; cdr3_aa: CASSYFGLAGGPYEQFF; cdr3_nt: TGTGCCAGCAGTTACTTTGGACTAGCGGGAGGGCCTTATGAGCAGTTCTTC
d_call: TRBD2; v_call: TRBV11-3; j_call: TRBJ2-2; clone_size: many; cdr3_aa: CASSLGVETSGNRELFF; cdr3_nt: TGTGCCAGCAGCTTAGGTGTTGAGACTAGCGGGAACAGGGAGCTGTTTTTT
d_call: TRBD2; v_call: TRBV7-6; j_call: TRBJ2-3; clone_size: many; cdr3_aa: CASSSSYTGGPRTQYF; cdr3_nt: TGTGCCAGCAGCTCTTCTTATACGGGAGGGCCGCGTACGCAGTATTTT
d_call: TRBD1; v_call: TRBV5-1; j_call: TRBJ2-7; clone_size: many; cdr3_aa: CASSLDRGREQYF; cdr3_nt: TGCGCCAGCAGCCTTGACAGGGGTCGCGAGCAGTACTTC
d_call: TRBD1; v_call: TRBV30; j_call: TRBJ2-7; clone_size: NA; cdr3_aa: CAWRYDRTGLHEQYF; cdr3_nt: TGTGCCTGGAGGTACGACCGGACAGGGCTGCACGAGCAGTACTTC
d_call: NA; v_call: TRBV6-2/TRBV6-3; j_call: TRBJ2-7; clone_size: NA; cdr3_aa: CASSYTGEVYEQYF; cdr3_nt: TGTGCCAGCAGTTACACGGGAGAGGTCTACGAGCAGTACTTC
d_call: TRBD1; v_call: TRBV29-1; j_call: TRBJ1-1; clone_size: few; cdr3_aa: CSARQGSYPEAFF; cdr3_nt: TGCAGCGCCAGACAGGGGTCATACCCTGAAGCTTTCTTT
d_call: NA; v_call: TRBV7-3; j_call: TRBJ2-3; clone_size: many; cdr3_aa: CASSPVGDWRADTQYF; cdr3_nt: TGTGCCAGCAGCCCCGTAGGGGACTGGAGGGCAGATACGCAGTATTTT
d_call: TRBD2; v_call: TRBV20-1; j_call: TRBJ2-3; clone_size: few; cdr3_aa: CSADSGRGPDMQYF; cdr3_nt: TGCAGTGCTGATAGCGGGAGAGGTCCAGATATGCAGTATTTT
d_call: NA; v_call: TRBV7-9; j_call: TRBJ2-7; clone_size: many; cdr3_aa: CASSLVPAGQYEQYF; cdr3_nt: TGTGCCAGCAGCTTAGTTCCAGCGGGCCAATACGAGCAGTACTTC
d_call: NA; v_call: TRBV13; j_call: TRBJ2-1; clone_size: many; cdr3_aa: CASSPRQETYNEQFF; cdr3_nt: TGTGCCAGCAGCCCACGACAGGAGACCTACAATGAGCAGTTCTTC
d_call: TRBD2; v_call: TRBV28; j_call: TRBJ2-7; clone_size: NA; cdr3_aa: CASSPKLAGGMNEQYF; cdr3_nt: TGTGCCAGCAGCCCAAAACTAGCGGGAGGGATGAACGAGCAGTACTTC
d_call: TRBD1; v_call: TRBV30; j_call: TRBJ2-4; clone_size: many; cdr3_aa: CAWRTGGTGNIQYF; cdr3_nt: TGTGCCTGGAGAACAGGGGGAACTGGAAACATTCAGTACTTC
d_call: NA; v_call: TRBV28; j_call: TRBJ2-6; clone_size: many; cdr3_aa: CASSLERANVLTF; cdr3_nt: TGTGCCAGCAGTTTGGAAAGGGCCAACGTCCTGACTTTC
d_call: NA; v_call: TRBV7-9; j_call: TRBJ2-5; clone_size: many; cdr3_aa: CASSLVQGETQYF; cdr3_nt: TGTGCCAGCAGCTTAGTACAGGGAGAGACCCAGTACTTC
d_call: NA; v_call: TRBV11-2; j_call: TRBJ2-1; clone_size: NA; cdr3_aa: CASSYNWHEQFF; cdr3_nt: TGTGCCAGCAGCTATAACTGGCATGAGCAGTTCTTC
d_call: NA; v_call: TRBV6-2/TRBV6-3; j_call: TRBJ2-1; clone_size: NA; cdr3_aa: CASSYYGPGEQFF; cdr3_nt: TGTGCCAGCAGTTACTACGGACCAGGAGAGCAGTTCTTC
d_call: TRBD1; v_call: TRBV28; j_call: TRBJ1-1; clone_size: many; cdr3_aa: CASSLYLGGAVEAFF; cdr3_nt: TGTGCCAGCAGTTTATATTTAGGGGGCGCGGTTGAAGCTTTCTTT
d_call: NA; v_call: TRBV28; j_call: TRBJ2-7; clone_size: many; cdr3_aa: CASSLWGPAYEQYF; cdr3_nt: TGTGCCAGCAGTTTATGGGGGCCTGCCTACGAGCAGTACTTC
d_call: NA; v_call: TRBV5-5; j_call: TRBJ1-4; clone_size: NA; cdr3_aa: CASSLVGETNEKLFF; cdr3_nt: TGTGCCAGCAGCTTGGTGGGGGAAACTAATGAAAAACTGTTTTTT
d_call: NA; v_call: TRBV27; j_call: TRBJ1-6; clone_size: few; cdr3_aa: CASSLWGYYNSPLHF; cdr3_nt: TGTGCCAGTAGTTTATGGGGATACTATAATTCACCCCTCCACTTT
d_call: NA; v_call: TRBV29-1; j_call: TRBJ2-7; clone_size: few; cdr3_aa: CSVGFRQSYEQYF; cdr3_nt: TGCAGCGTTGGTTTCAGGCAATCCTACGAGCAGTACTTC
d_call: NA; v_call: TRBV27; j_call: TRBJ1-5; clone_size: NA; cdr3_aa: CASSLAGSGQPQHF; cdr3_nt: TGTGCCAGCAGTTTGGCTGGATCCGGGCAGCCCCAGCATTTT